This T cell receptor (beta chain) was retrieved from a study of T-cell reconstitution after alpha-beta-depleted transplantation in children. It was with unique molecular identifiers that the TCRbeta library was prepared. MiXCR was run by TCRdb on the PCR reads, yielding one entry per CDR3 protein. The sample yields almost 600,000 distinct CDR3 sequences, 25% to 30% seen once. The CDR3 length is 16 residues. J was trimmed by 4 bases and V by 4 bases; bases with no gene match: 7. Looked up from germline, CDR1 is KGHDR and CDR2 is SFDVKD. The TCR sequence derives from a boy in the first two years of life with Wiskott-Aldrich syndrome, due to receive a stem cell transplant. This chain joins TRBV24-1 and TRBJ2-3; 10 bases are shared with TRBD1. Sequences were derived from PBMCs, sampled before TCRalphabeta/CD19-depleted stem cell transplant. CDR3: CATSDPTGTGADTQYF. The CDR3 DNA is TGTGCCACCAGTGACCCGACCGGGACAGGGGCAGATACGCAGTATTTT.